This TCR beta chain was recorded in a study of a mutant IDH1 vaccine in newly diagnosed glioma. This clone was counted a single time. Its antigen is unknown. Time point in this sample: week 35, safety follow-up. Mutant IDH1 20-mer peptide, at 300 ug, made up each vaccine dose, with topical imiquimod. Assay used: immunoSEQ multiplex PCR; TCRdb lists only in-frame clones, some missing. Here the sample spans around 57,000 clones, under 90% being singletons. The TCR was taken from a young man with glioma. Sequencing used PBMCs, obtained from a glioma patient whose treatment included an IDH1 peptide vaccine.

CDR3 DNA: TGTGCCAGTAGTTCCACCGACAGGGGGACCCCTAACTATGGCTACACCTTC. This encodes CASSSTDRGTPNYGYTF. The chain joins TRBV19 to TRBJ1-2; 9 bases agree with TRBD1. The CDR3 contains 17 residues. Trimming at V came to 5 bases and at J to 0 bases, leaving 10 bases not matched to a gene. Per the germline V gene, CDR1 is LNHDA and CDR2 is SQIVND (reference sequence).